The entry that follows covers one T cell receptor (beta chain) sequence. The antigen is unknown. The sample is drawn from a study of CXCR3-negative and CXCR3-positive naive CD8 T cells. Study details: The TRB read total, about 150 million, broke down to about 1.5 +/- 0.3 million reads per library. Whole-study results and caveats: High diversity, comparable across both naive subsets, contrasted with much lower diversity in memory CD8+ cells.

The CDR3 is made up of 14 amino acids. The method, 5' RACE with UMI labels, was used to prepare the TRB cDNA libraries. Using the 5' RACE reads, TCRdb records one entry per CDR3 protein without DNA. The sample yields tens of thousands of distinct CDR3 sequences, of which the top ten take up about 4%. This receptor was identified in a human donor in good health. Some clones in this sample may be carry-over from other donors' samples. The rearrangement uses TRBV23-1 and TRBJ2-3; the D call from TCRdb, TRBD1, cannot be confirmed without DNA. TRBV23-1 is marked as an open reading frame, function uncertain. Sequenced input: naive CXCR3- CD8+ T cells from blood. The subset was: CD45RO-CCR7+CD27+CD95- naive CD8+ T cells lacking CXCR3 (TNR3-). The CDR3 here is CAPGGCDNTDTQYF.